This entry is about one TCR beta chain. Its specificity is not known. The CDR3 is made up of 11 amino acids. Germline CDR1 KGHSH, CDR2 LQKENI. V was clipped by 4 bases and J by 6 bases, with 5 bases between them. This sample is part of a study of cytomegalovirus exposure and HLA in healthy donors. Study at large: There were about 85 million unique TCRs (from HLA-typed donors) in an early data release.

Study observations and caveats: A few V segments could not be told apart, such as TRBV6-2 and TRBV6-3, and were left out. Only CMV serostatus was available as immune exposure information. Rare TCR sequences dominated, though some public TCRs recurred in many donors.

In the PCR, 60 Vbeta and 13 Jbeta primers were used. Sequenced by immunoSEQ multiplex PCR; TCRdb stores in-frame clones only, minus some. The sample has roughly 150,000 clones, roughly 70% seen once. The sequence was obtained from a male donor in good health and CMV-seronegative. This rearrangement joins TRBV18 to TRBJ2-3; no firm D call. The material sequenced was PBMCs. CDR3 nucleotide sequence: TGTGCCAGCTCACGTCAGGATACGCAGTATTTT. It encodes CASSRQDTQYF.